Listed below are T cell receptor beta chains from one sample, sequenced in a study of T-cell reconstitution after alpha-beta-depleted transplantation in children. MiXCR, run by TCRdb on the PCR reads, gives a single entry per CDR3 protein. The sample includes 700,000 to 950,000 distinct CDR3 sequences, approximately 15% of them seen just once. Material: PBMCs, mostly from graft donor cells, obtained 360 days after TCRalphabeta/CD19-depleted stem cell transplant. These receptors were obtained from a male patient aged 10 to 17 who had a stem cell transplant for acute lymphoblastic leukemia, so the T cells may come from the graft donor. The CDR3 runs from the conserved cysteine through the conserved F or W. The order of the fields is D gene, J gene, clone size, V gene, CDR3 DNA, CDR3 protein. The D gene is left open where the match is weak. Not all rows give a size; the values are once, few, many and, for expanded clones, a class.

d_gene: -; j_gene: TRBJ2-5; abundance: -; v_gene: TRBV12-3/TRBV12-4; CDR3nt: TGTGCCAGCAGTCAAGCCTGGAGGGCGGACTTC; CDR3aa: CASSQAWRADF
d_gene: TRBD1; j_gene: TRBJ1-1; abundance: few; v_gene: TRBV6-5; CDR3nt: TGTGCCAGCATTCCCCTTCAGGGGGGCCGGAACACTGAAGCTTTCTTT; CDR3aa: CASIPLQGGRNTEAFF
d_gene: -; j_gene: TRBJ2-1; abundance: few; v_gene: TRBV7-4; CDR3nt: TGTGCCAGCAGCTTATCTCATGAGGGGGGTGTGAGGAATGAGCAGTTCTTC; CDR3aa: CASSLSHEGGVRNEQFF
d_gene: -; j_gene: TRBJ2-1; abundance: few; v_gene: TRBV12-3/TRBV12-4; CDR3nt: TGTGCCAGCAGTTTTGTAGACCTACGCAATGAGCAGTTCTTC; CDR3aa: CASSFVDLRNEQFF
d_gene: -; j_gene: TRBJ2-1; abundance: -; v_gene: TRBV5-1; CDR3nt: TGCGCCAGCAGTATTGGGGTCCATGAGCAGTTCTTC; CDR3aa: CASSIGVHEQFF
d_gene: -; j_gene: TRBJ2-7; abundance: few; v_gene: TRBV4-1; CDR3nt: TGCGCCAGCAGCCAAATCGGGCTAGGGGGAGAATCCCCCTACGAGCAGTACTTC; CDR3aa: CASSQIGLGGESPYEQYF
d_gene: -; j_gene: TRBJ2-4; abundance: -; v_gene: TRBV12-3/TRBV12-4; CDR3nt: TGTGCCAGCAGTCTCCGGGTGGGGGAGATGGACATTCAGTACTTC; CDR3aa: CASSLRVGEMDIQYF
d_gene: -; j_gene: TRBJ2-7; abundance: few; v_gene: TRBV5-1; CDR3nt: TGCGCCAGCAGCTGGGCCACTGACCTTTACTACGAGCAGTACTTC; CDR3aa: CASSWATDLYYEQYF
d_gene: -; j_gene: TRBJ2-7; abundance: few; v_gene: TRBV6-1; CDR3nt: TGTGCCAGCACGCGGGCCGGGGGATCGAACGAGCAGTACTTC; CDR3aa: CASTRAGGSNEQYF
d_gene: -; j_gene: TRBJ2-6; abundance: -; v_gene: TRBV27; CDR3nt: TGTGCCAGCAGGTTATTCTCTGGGGCCAACGTCCTGACTTTC; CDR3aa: CASRLFSGANVLTF
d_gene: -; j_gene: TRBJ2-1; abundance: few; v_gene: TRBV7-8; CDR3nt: TGTGCCAGCAGCTTGAACGGGAGCCCCAAGGATGAGCAGTTCTTC; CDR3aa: CASSLNGSPKDEQFF
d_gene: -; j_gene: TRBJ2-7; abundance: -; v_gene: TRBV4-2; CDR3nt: TGTGCCAGCAGCCAAAAGACAGGAAAGCTTTACTACGAGCAGTACTTC; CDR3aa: CASSQKTGKLYYEQYF
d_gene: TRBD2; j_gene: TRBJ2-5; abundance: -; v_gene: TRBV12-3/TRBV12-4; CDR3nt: TGTGCCAGCAATTCAAGAACTAGCGGGAGGAGGGAGACCCAGTACTTC; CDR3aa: CASNSRTSGRRETQYF
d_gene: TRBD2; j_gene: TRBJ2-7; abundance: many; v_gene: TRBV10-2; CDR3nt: TGCGCCAGCACCAAGAAGGTAGCGGGGTACGAGCAGTACTTC; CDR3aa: CASTKKVAGYEQYF
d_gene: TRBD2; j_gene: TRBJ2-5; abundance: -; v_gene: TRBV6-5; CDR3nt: TGTGCCAGCAGTTACCCACTTGGGACTAGCGGCGTAATGACCCAGTACTTC; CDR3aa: CASSYPLGTSGVMTQYF
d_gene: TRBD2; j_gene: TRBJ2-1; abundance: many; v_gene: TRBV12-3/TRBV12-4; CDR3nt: TGTGCCAGCAGTCCACGGACTAGCGGGGAAAACAATGAGCAGTTCTTC; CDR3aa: CASSPRTSGENNEQFF
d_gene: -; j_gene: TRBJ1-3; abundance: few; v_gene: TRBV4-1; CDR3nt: TGCGCCAGCAGACAGCCGGGACAAAGGAACACCATATATTTT; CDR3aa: CASRQPGQRNTIYF
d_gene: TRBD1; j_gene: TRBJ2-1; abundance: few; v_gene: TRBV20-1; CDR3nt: TGCAGTGCTAGGGGGGACAGGGACTACAATGAGCAGTTCTTC; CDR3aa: CSARGDRDYNEQFF
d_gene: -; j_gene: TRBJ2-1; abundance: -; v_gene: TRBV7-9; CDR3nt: TGTGCCAGCAGCTTAGGTACGGCCAGAGAGCAGTTCTTC; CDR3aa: CASSLGTAREQFF
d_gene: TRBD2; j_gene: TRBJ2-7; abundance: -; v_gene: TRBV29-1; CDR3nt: TGCAGCGTTGAAGGACAGAGACTAGCGGGAACCTACGAGCAGTACTTC; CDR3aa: CSVEGQRLAGTYEQYF
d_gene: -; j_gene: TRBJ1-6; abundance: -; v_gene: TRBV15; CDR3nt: TGTGCCACCAGCAGAGATAGGGTTGCTCCCCTCCACTTT; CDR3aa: CATSRDRVAPLHF
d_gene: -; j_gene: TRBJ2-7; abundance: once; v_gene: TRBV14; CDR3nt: TGTGCCAGCAGTGGATGGGGGCCCTACGAGCAGTACTTC; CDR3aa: CASSGWGPYEQYF
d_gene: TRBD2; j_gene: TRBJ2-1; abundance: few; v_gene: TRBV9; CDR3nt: TGTGCCAGCAGCGTAGGAGCGGGAGGTGTCAATGAGCAGTTCTTC; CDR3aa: CASSVGAGGVNEQFF
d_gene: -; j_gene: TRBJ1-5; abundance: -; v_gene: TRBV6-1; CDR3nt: TGTGCCAGCAGTGAAATAGCGGCAATGAACCAGCCCCAGCATTTT; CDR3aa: CASSEIAAMNQPQHF
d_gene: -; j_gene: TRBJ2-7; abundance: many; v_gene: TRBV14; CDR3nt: TGTGCCAGCAGCCAAGAATGGGGACGTTCCTACGAGCAGTACTTC; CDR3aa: CASSQEWGRSYEQYF
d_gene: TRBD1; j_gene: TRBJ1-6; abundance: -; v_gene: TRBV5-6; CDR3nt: TGTGCCAGCAGCTTCAGGGGACAGGGGAATTCACCCCTCCACTTT; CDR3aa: CASSFRGQGNSPLHF
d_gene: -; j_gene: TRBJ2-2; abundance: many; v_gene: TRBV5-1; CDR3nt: TGCGCCAGCAGCTTAGCACTAATGAACACCGGGGAGCTGTTTTTT; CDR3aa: CASSLALMNTGELFF
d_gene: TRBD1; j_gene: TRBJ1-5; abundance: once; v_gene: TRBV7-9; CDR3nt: TGTGCCAGCAGCTTAGGAGGGACAGGGGGTCTTCAGCCCCAGCATTTT; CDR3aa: CASSLGGTGGLQPQHF
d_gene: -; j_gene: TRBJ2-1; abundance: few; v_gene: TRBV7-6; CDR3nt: TGTGCCAGCAGCTTAGGGGGGAGGCAGTTCTTC; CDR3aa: CASSLGGRQFF
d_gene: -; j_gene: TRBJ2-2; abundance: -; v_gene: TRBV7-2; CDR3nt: TGTGCCAGCAGTTTACAGGCCGCCCGGGAGCTGTTTTTT; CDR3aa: CASSLQAARELFF
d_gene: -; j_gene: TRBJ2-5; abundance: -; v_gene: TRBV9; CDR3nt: TGTGCCAGCAGCGTAGGATGGGGGGTCCAAGAGACCCAGTACTTC; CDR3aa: CASSVGWGVQETQYF
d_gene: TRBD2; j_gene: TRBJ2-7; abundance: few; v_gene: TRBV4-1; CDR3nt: TGCGCCAGCAGCCAACCGATGGCGGGAGGTGGAAACGAGCAGTACTTC; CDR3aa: CASSQPMAGGGNEQYF
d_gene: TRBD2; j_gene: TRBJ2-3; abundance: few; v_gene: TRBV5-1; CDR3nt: TGCGCCAGCAGATTAGGGGACTTGCGGGGGTCAGATACGCAGTATTTT; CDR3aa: CASRLGDLRGSDTQYF
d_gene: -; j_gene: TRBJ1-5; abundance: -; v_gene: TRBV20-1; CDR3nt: TGCTGTGCTAAGACCGATGATACCCGGTATAGCAATCAGCCCCAGCATTTT; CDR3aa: CCAKTDDTRYSNQPQHF
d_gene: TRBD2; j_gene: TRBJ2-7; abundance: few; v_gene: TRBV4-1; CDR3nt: TGCGCCAGCAGCCAACTAGCGGGACTGGGCTACGAGCAGTACTTC; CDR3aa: CASSQLAGLGYEQYF
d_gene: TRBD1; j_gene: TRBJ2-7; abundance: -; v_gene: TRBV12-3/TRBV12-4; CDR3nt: TGTGCCAGCAGTCCCCACGGGACAGGGAAGAACGCCTACGAGCAGTACTTC; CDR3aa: CASSPHGTGKNAYEQYF
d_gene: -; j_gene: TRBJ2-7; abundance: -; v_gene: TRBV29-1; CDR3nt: TGCAGCGTTGTGGGGACCTCAAGCTCCTACGAGCAGTACTTC; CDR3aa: CSVVGTSSSYEQYF
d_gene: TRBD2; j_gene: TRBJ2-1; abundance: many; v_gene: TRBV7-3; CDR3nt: TGTGCCAGCAGCTTAACCGGGACTAGCGTACCAAATGAGCAGTTCTTC; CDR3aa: CASSLTGTSVPNEQFF
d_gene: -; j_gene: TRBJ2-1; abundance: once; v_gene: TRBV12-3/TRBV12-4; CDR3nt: TGTGCGGGCGGGGGACAGAACTACAATGAGCAGTTCTTC; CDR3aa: CAGGGQNYNEQFF
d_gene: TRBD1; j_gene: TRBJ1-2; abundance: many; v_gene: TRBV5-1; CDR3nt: TGCGCCAGCAGCCCGGGGACAGGGAACTATGGCTACACCTTC; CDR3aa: CASSPGTGNYGYTF
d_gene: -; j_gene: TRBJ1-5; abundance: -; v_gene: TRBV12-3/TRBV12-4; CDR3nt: TGTGCCAGCAGCCGAATGACAGGTGCCTCCCAGCCCCAGCATTTT; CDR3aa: CASSRMTGASQPQHF
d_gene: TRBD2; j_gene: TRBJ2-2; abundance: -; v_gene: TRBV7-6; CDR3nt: TGTGCCAGCAGCTTTATATCAGCGGGACGGGAGTACACCGGGGAGCTGTTTTTT; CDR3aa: CASSFISAGREYTGELFF
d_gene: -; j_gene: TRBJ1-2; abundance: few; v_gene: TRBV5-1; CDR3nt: TGCGCCAGCAGCTTGGCCGTTTTCGGGGGGCGAGGTGACTACACCTTC; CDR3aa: CASSLAVFGGRGDYTF
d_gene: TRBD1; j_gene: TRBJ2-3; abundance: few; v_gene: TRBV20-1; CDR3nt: TGCAGTGCTCCTGGACAGGGGGCAGATACGCAGTATTTT; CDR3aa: CSAPGQGADTQYF